Following are 7 T cell receptor beta chains from one sample sequenced in a study of shared clonotypes between healthy human individuals. Produced via immunoSEQ multiplex PCR; TCRdb's table is partial and in-frame only. The table shows around 1.9 million clones, with just over 90% occurring only once. Positive CCR7 selection of CD45RO-negative cells yielded the naive CD8 cells, and terminally differentiated effector memory CD45RA+ cells were excluded. Sequenced material: naive CD8+ T cells from PBMCs. These receptors came from a man aged 18 to 29 in good health. Some clones in this sample may be carry-over from other donors' samples.

This sequence joins TRBV11-2 and TRBJ2-7, with 7 bases matching TRBD2. This CDR3 is built from 13 residues. V lost 1 base to trimming and J lost 3 bases; unmatched junction nucleotides: 0. CDR1 and CDR2 (germline): SGHAT, FQNNGV. CDR3 sequence (DNA): TGTGCCAGCAGCTTAGGGGACTACTACGAGCAGTACTTC. Amino acids: CASSLGDYYEQYF.

This chain links TRBV28 with TRBJ2-2; D might be TRBD2 (6 bases). This CDR3 comprises 15 residues. Trimming left V 6 bases short and J 3 bases short, with 14 bases between. Germline V gene data show CDR1 as MDHEN and CDR2 as SYDVKM. The CDR3 sequence is CASSTGTYYTGELFF. The CDR3 coding sequence is TGTGCCAGCAGCACCGGGACTTACTACACCGGGGAGCTGTTTTTT.

V is TRBV28 and J is TRBJ2-3; D may be TRBD1 (5 bases). The CDR3 loop spans 16 amino acids. Germline CDR1 is MDHEN and CDR2 is SYDVKM. Trimming cost V 3 bases and J 0 bases, with 13 bases left between them. The CDR3 here is CASSLEGELSTDTQYF. The CDR3 nucleotides read TGTGCCAGCAGTTTGGAAGGGGAACTTAGCACAGATACGCAGTATTTT.

For the CDR3, the DNA is TGTGCCAGCAGACTATTAGCGGGGGGCTACAATGAGCAGTTCTTC. This gives the protein CASRLLAGGYNEQFF. This chain links TRBV28 with TRBJ2-1; 10 nucleotides agree with TRBD2. From germline, CDR1 is MDHEN and CDR2 SYDVKM. V shed 6 bases and J 3 bases; nucleotides not matched to a gene: 5. The CDR3 extends over 15 amino acids.

The rearrangement uses TRBV5-6 and TRBJ1-1; D perhaps matches TRBD1 (6 bases). Trimming pared 6 bases from V and 1 base from J, leaving 13 bases between. The CDR3 contains 14 residues. The germline V gene has CDR1 SGHDT and CDR2 YYEEEE. In nucleotides, the CDR3 is TGTGCCAGCACCCTGGACAGATGGAACACTGAAGCTTTCTTT. Encoded protein: CASTLDRWNTEAFF.

The chain is built from TRBV4-1 and TRBJ1-1; TRBD1 might be the D (6 bases). Germline V lookup: CDR1 MGHRA, CDR2 YSYEKL. CDR3 length: 17 residues. V was shortened by 0 bases and J by 1 base, with 15 bases between the two germline ends. Here the CDR3 DNA reads TGCGCCAGCAGCCAAGAGGTTTATGGCAGGGGGAACACTGAAGCTTTCTTT. Its protein is CASSQEVYGRGNTEAFF.

The CDR3 is CSVSGTSGGWNEQFF. In nucleotides, the CDR3 is TGCAGCGTCTCCGGGACTAGCGGAGGATGGAATGAGCAGTTCTTC. This sequence joins TRBV29-1 and TRBJ2-1, with TRBD2 matching over 11 bases. CDR3 size: 15 residues. Germline CDR1 is SQVTM and CDR2 is ANQGSEA. Trimming removed 6 bases from V and 7 bases from J; junction bases left unmatched: 11.